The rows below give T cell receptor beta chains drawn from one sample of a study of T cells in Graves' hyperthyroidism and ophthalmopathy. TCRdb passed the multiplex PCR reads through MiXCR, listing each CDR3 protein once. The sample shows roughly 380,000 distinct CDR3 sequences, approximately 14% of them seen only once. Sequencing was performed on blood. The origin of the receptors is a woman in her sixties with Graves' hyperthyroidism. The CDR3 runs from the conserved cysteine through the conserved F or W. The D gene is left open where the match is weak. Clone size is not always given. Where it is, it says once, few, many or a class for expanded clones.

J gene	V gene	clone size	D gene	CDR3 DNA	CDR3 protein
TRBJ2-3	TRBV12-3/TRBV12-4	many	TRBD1	TGTGCCAGCACCCGGGACAGTAGCACAGATACGCAGTATTTT	CASTRDSSTDTQYF
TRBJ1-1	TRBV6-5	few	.	TGTGCCAGCAGTTACGAGCGGGAGAACACTGAAGCTTTCTTT	CASSYERENTEAFF
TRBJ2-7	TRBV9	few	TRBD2	TGTGCCAGCAGCCCCAGAGCGGGAGCCTCGTCCTACGAGCAGTACTTC	CASSPRAGASSYEQYF
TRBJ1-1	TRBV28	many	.	TGTGCCAGCAGTTCCTCGGCAGCCATGAACACTGAAGCTTTCTTT	CASSSSAAMNTEAFF
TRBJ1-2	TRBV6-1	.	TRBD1	TGTGCCAGCAGTGATCCGACGACAGGGGCCTATGGCTACACCTTC	CASSDPTTGAYGYTF
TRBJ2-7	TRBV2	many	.	TGTGCCAGCAGCTTGGACTACTCCTACGAGCAGTACTTC	CASSLDYSYEQYF
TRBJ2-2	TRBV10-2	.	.	TGCGCCAGCAGTGCGAGCGGTTTCGGGGAGCTGTTTTTT	CASSASGFGELFF
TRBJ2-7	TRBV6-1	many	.	TGTGCCAGCAGGCAGACCTACGAGCAGTACTTC	CASRQTYEQYF
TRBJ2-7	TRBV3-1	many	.	TGTGCCAGCAGCCCCGATTCAGCCCGGTCCTACGAGCAGTACTTC	CASSPDSARSYEQYF
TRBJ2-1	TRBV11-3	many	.	TGTGCCAGCAGCGATCGGGTCTACAATGAGCAGTTCTTC	CASSDRVYNEQFF
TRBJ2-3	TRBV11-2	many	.	TGTGCCAGCAGCCCCGAGAGGGGCCCCGGGGCAGATACGCAGTATTTT	CASSPERGPGADTQYF
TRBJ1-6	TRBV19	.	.	TGTGCCAGTAGTATCGGTGGCTCCTATAATTCACCCCTCCACTTT	CASSIGGSYNSPLHF
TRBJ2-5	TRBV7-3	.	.	TGTGCCAGCAGCCCGAGCAACTTGGAGACCCAGTACTTC	CASSPSNLETQYF
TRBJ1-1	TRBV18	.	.	TGTGCCAGCTCACCCTGGGCGGTCGGTTCCGCGAACACTGAAGCTTTCTTT	CASSPWAVGSANTEAFF
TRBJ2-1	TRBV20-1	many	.	TGCAGTGCTAGAGGACGAGAGGCCTCCTACAATGAGCAGTTCTTC	CSARGREASYNEQFF
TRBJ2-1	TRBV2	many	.	TGTGCCGGACAGGGGGGAGGTAGAGCGGGAGGGATAAATGAGCAGTTCTTC	CAGQGGGRAGGINEQFF
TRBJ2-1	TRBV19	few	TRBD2	TGTGCCAGTAGTATAGATGTGACTAGCCTTAACTCCTACAATGAGCAGTTCTTC	CASSIDVTSLNSYNEQFF
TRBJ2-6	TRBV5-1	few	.	TGCGCCAGCAGCTTGGTCCCCCCGGGGGCAACGGGGGCCAACGTCCTGACTTTC	CASSLVPPGATGANVLTF
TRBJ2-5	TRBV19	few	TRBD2	TGTGCCAGTACCCCCGTGGGAGGGCACGAGACCCAGTACTTC	CASTPVGGHETQYF
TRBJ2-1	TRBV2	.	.	.	CASILDPGGEQFF
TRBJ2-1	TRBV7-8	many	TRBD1	TGTGCCAGCAGCCCCCACAGGGGAATGTCCTACAATGAGCAGTTCTTC	CASSPHRGMSYNEQFF
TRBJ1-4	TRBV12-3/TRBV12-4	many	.	TGTGCCAGCAGTTCCGGTCCCGGGACCTCACCCGGACTGTTTTTT	CASSSGPGTSPGLFF
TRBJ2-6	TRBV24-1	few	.	TGTGCCACCAGTGATGCACAGGGTTCCGGGGCCAACGTCCTGACTTTC	CATSDAQGSGANVLTF
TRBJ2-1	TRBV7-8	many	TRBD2	TGTGCCAGCAGCTCAGCGGGAGGACCAAGCAATGAGCAGTTCTTC	CASSSAGGPSNEQFF
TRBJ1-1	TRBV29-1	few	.	TGCAGCGTTTCACAGGGCCTCAACACTGAAGCTTTCTTT	CSVSQGLNTEAFF
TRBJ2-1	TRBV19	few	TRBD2	TGTGCCAGTAGTCTTAAGGGGACTAACAATGAGCAGTTCTTC	CASSLKGTNNEQFF
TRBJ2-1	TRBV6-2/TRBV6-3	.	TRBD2	TGTGCCAGCAGGCCCTCAGCGGGAGTAGTCAATGAGCAGTTCTTC	CASRPSAGVVNEQFF
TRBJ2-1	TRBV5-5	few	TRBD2	TGTGCCAGCAGCCGGCGGGGAGCGGGAGGTTGGAATGAGCAGTTCTTC	CASSRRGAGGWNEQFF
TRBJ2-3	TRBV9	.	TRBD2	TGTGCCAGCAGCAGGACTAGCGGGAGGGCTGACACAGATACGCAGTATTTT	CASSRTSGRADTDTQYF
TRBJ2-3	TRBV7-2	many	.	TGTGCCAGCAAAGTAGGGGGAAGCACAGATACGCAGTATTTT	CASKVGGSTDTQYF
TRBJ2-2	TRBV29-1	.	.	TGCAGCGCTGGGCGTATCACCGGCGCCGGGGAGCTGTTTTTT	CSAGRITGAGELFF